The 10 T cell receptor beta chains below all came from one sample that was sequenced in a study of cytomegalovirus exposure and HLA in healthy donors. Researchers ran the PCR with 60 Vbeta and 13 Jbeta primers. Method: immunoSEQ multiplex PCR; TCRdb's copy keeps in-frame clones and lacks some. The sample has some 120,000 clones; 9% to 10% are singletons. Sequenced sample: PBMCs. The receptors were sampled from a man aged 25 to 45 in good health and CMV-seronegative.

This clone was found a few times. CDR3 amino acids: CASSIREGPSETQYF. Written as DNA, the CDR3 is TGTGCCAGTAGTATCCGGGAAGGACCCTCGGAGACCCAGTACTTC. V usage is TRBV19 and J usage is TRBJ2-5; D might be TRBD2 (5 bases). The germline V gene has CDR1 LNHDA and CDR2 SQIVND (reference sequence). CDR3 length: 15 residues. Trimming pared 3 bases from V and 5 bases from J, leaving 16 bases between.

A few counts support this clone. CDR3 amino acids: CASSKFVRQGALGYTF. The CDR3 bases are TGTGCCAGTAGTAAGTTTGTGAGACAGGGGGCCCTGGGCTACACCTTC. The chain combines TRBV19 with TRBJ1-2, with 10 bases fitting TRBD1. The germline gives CDR1 LNHDA, CDR2 SQIVND (reference sequence). The CDR3 is 16 amino acids. V was pared by 4 bases and J by 8 bases, with 13 bases of the junction left unmatched.

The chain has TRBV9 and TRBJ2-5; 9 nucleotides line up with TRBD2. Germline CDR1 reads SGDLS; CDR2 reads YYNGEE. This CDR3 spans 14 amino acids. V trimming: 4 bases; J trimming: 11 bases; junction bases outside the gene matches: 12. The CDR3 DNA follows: TGTGCCAGCAGCCTAGCAGGTAGCGGGGGAGAGCAGTACTTC. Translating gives CASSLAGSGGEQYF.

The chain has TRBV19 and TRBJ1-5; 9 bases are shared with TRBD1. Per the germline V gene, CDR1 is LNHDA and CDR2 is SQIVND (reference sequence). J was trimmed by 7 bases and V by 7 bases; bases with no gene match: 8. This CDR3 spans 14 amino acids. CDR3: CASNSQGARQPQHF. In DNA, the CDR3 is TGTGCCAGTAACTCACAGGGGGCGCGGCAGCCCCAGCATTTT. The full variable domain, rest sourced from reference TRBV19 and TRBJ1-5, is DGGITQSPKYLFRKEGQNVTLSCEQNLNHDAMYWYRQDPGQGLRLIYYSQIVNDFQKGDIAEGYSVSREKKESFPLTVTSAQKNPTAFYLCASNSQGARQPQHFGDGTRLSIL.

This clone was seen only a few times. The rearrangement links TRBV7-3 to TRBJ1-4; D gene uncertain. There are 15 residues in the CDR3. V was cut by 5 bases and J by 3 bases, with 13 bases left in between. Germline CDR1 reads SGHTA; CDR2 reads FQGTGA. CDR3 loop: CASSNPEGSNEKLFF. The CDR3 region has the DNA TGTGCCAGCAGCAACCCGGAGGGCTCTAATGAAAAACTGTTTTTT.

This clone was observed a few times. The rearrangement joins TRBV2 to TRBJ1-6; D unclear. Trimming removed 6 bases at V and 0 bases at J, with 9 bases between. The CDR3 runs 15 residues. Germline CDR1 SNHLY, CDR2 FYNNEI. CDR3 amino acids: CASSPGSSYNSPLHF. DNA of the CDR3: TGTGCCAGCAGCCCCGGGAGCTCCTATAATTCACCCCTCCACTTT.

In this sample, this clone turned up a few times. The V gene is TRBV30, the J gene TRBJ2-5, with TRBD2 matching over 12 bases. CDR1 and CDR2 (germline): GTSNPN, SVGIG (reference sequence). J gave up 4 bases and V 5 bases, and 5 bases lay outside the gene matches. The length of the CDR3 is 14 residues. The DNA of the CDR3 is TGTGCCTGGGACGTGGGACTAGCGGGAGAGACCCAGTACTTC. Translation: CAWDVGLAGETQYF.

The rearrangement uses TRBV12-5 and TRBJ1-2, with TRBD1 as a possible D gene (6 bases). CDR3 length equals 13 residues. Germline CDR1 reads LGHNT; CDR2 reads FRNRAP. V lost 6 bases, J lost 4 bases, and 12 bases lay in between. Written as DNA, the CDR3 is TGTGCTAGTGGCTCCGGACAGTTCTATGGCTACACCTTC. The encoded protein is CASGSGQFYGYTF.

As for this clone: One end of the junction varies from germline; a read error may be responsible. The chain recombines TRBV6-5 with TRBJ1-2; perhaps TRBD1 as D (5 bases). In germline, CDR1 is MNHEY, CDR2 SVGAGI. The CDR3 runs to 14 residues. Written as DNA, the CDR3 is TGTGCCAGCAGTAACTCCGGGGGGAACTATGGCTACACCTTC. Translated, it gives CASSNSGGNYGYTF.

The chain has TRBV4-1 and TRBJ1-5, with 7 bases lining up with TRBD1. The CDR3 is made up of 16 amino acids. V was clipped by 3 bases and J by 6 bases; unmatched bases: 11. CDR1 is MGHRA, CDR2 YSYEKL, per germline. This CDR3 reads CASSQQTGADGQPQHF. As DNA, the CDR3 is TGCGCCAGCAGCCAGCAAACAGGGGCGGACGGTCAGCCCCAGCATTTT.